A single sample gave rise to the 9 T cell receptor beta chains below, sequenced in a study of cytomegalovirus exposure and HLA in healthy donors (dated by TCRdb to between 2016 and 2019). Receptor libraries were prepared by the immunoSEQ multiplex PCR assay. A mixture of 60 forward primers for TCR Vbeta segments and 13 reverse primers for TCR Jbeta segments was used in the multiplex PCR. Held by TCRdb, this immuneACCESS table contains in-frame sequences only and omits some clones. Under half of the omission traces to an unresolved V gene where checked; the cause of the rest is unknown. The sample table lists 200,000 to 250,000 clones, roughly 89% of them with a count of one. Approximately 1% of the sample goes to the ten largest clones. Sample: PBMCs. The receptors here all came from a woman under 30 in good health and CMV-seronegative.

The rearrangement uses TRBV5-1 and TRBJ2-2, with D perhaps matching TRBD2 (6 bases). CDR1 and CDR2 (germline): SGHRS, YFSETQ. CDR3 length: 16 residues. V was clipped by 0 bases and J by 0 bases, with 9 bases between them. CDR3 protein: CASSLERAANTGELFF. The CDR3 bases are TGCGCCAGCAGCTTGGAGCGGGCCGCGAACACCGGGGAGCTGTTTTTT.

The rearrangement joins TRBV29-1 to TRBJ2-5, with D perhaps TRBD2 (6 bases). The CDR3 contains 14 residues. Between the trimmed V and J ends, which lost 1 base and 5 bases, there was a span of 14 bases. Germline CDR1 reads SQVTM; CDR2 reads ANQGSEA. The CDR3, as DNA: TGCAGCGTTGAAGGCGGGGTAAGGAGGGAGACCCAGTACTTC. Translation: CSVEGGVRRETQYF.

This chain uses TRBV10-3 with TRBJ2-7; 7 positions agree with TRBD1. This CDR3 is 14 amino acids long. Germline V CDR1 and CDR2: ENHRY, SYGVKD. J gave up 5 bases and V 5 bases, and 9 bases lay outside the gene matches. CDR3 nucleotide sequence: TGTGCCATCAGTCCCCACAGGGGTCCCGACGAGCAGTACTTC. Amino acids: CAISPHRGPDEQYF.

This chain links TRBV18 with TRBJ1-3; 8 bases fit TRBD1. Trimming cost V 3 bases and J 6 bases; bases outside gene matches: 13. Per the germline V gene, CDR1 is KGHSH and CDR2 is LQKENI. This CDR3 contains 17 residues. DNA for the CDR3: TGTGCCAGCTCACCGTGGGTCGGACAGGGTATTCTAAACACCATATATTTT. Protein sequence: CASSPWVGQGILNTIYF. Full variable domain (outside the CDR3, taken from reference TRBV18 and TRBJ1-3): NAGVMQNPRHLVRRRGQEARLRCSPMKGHSHVYWYRQLPEEGLKFMVYLQKENIIDESGMPKERFSAEFPKEGPSILRIQQVVRGDSAAYFCASSPWVGQGILNTIYFGEGSWLTVV.

The V call is TRBV6-5, the J call TRBJ2-7, with D uncertain. CDR3 size: 14 residues. From germline, CDR1 is MNHEY and CDR2 SVGAGI. With 3 bases removed from V and 6 bases from J, the gap between germline ends came to 15 bases. The CDR3 here is CASSYSTPLREQYF. For the CDR3, the DNA is TGTGCCAGCAGTTATTCGACTCCACTACGCGAGCAGTACTTC.

This clone showed up just a few times. V gene TRBV20-1 combines with J gene TRBJ2-1; tentative D call: TRBD1 (6 bases). The V gene lost 5 bases and the J gene lost 16 bases, with 15 bases spanning the gap. The CDR3 has 10 residues. Germline V gene data show CDR1 as DFQATT and CDR2 as SNEGSKA (reference sequence). CDR3 sequence: CSALSGTYFF. CDR3 coding DNA: TGCAGTGCTCTCTCCGGGACATACTTCTTC.

V gene TRBV11-2 combines with J gene TRBJ2-3; D is uncertain. The CDR3 has 12 residues. CDR1 SGHAT and CDR2 FQNNGV come from the germline V gene. Trimming took 5 bases from V and 0 from J, leaving 3 bases between them. The DNA for the CDR3 is TGTGCCAGCAGCAGCAGCACAGATACGCAGTATTTT. This translates into CASSSSTDTQYF.

V usage is TRBV4-3 and J usage is TRBJ1-1; D ambiguous. This CDR3 spans 15 amino acids. Looked up from germline, CDR1 is LGHNA and CDR2 is YSLEER. Deletions cut 0 bases from V and 1 base from J, with 9 bases between. DNA for the CDR3: TGCGCCAGCAGCCAAGAGAGGCTGGGGAACACTGAAGCTTTCTTT. It encodes CASSQERLGNTEAFF.

This chain joins TRBV18 and TRBJ1-6; 8 bases line up with TRBD1. The ends lost 2 bases at V and 8 bases at J; junction bases unmatched: 20. Germline V CDR1 and CDR2: KGHSH, LQKENI. The length of the CDR3 is 20 residues. CDR3 loop: CASSPNTGGLVPWLDSPLHF. CDR3 DNA: TGTGCCAGCTCACCAAATACAGGGGGATTGGTCCCCTGGCTTGATTCACCCCTCCACTTT.